This is a list of T cell receptor beta chains from one sample in a study of T cells in Graves' hyperthyroidism and ophthalmopathy. TCRdb reanalysed the multiplex PCR reads using MiXCR and keeps one entry per CDR3 protein. The sample has some 600,000 distinct CDR3 sequences, more than 11% seen once. The sequencing sample was made of blood. All receptors come from a woman in her thirties with Graves' hyperthyroidism that later progressed to Graves' ophthalmopathy. The CDR3 runs from the conserved cysteine through the conserved F or W. D genes are given only for firm matches. Clone size appears in some rows only: once, few, many, or a class for an expanded clone.

d_call	v_call	clone_size	j_call	cdr3_aa	cdr3_nt
TRBD2	TRBV27	few	TRBJ2-1	CASSLLAGVFGEQFF	TGTGCCAGCAGTTTACTAGCGGGAGTTTTTGGGGAGCAGTTCTTC
TRBD1	TRBV18	NA	TRBJ1-4	CASGQGGLSDEKLFF	TGTGCCTCCGGACAGGGGGGTCTTTCGGATGAAAAACTGTTTTTT
NA	TRBV4-3	few	TRBJ2-7	CASSQDLASRTYEQYF	TGCGCCAGCAGCCAAGATTTGGCTAGCCGAACCTACGAGCAGTACTTC
NA	TRBV10-3	many	TRBJ2-2	CAISDLRNTGELFF	TGTGCCATCAGTGATCTCCGAAACACCGGGGAGCTGTTTTTT
TRBD1	TRBV11-3	many	TRBJ2-7	CASSPDRGEQYF	TGTGCCAGCAGCCCCGACAGGGGCGAGCAGTACTTC
TRBD2	TRBV30	NA	TRBJ2-3	CAWSSGLAGTDTQYF	TGTGCCTGGAGTTCGGGACTAGCGGGTACAGATACGCAGTATTTT
NA	TRBV12-3/TRBV12-4	many	TRBJ2-3	CASSLRGFDTDTQYF	TGTGCCAGCAGTTTGCGGGGTTTCGACACAGATACGCAGTATTTT
NA	TRBV4-3	many	TRBJ1-5	CASSQDSGASNQPQHF	TGCGCCAGCAGCCAAGATTCGGGGGCTAGCAATCAGCCCCAGCATTTT
NA	TRBV6-1	NA	TRBJ1-1	CASSEGRPGAFF	TGTGCCAGCAGTGAGGGCCGGCCCGGGGCTTTCTTT
TRBD1	TRBV20-1	NA	TRBJ1-1	CSASRPGGGEAFF	TGCAGTGCTAGCCGCCCAGGGGGTGGTGAAGCTTTCTTT
NA	TRBV28	many	TRBJ2-7	CASVPGSGDRSYEQYF	TGTGCCAGCGTCCCGGGATCAGGGGATAGGTCCTACGAGCAGTACTTC
NA	TRBV6-1	many	TRBJ1-2	CASSEALRAQFYGYTF	TGTGCCAGCAGTGAAGCGCTAAGGGCACAGTTCTATGGCTACACCTTC
TRBD2	TRBV28	NA	TRBJ2-3	CASVRGGSTDTQYF	TGTGCCAGTGTCCGGGGGGGCAGCACAGATACGCAGTATTTT
TRBD2	TRBV5-1	NA	TRBJ2-1	CASSLGLAGDPEQFF	TGCGCCAGCAGCCTCGGATTAGCGGGAGACCCGGAGCAGTTCTTC
TRBD2	TRBV6-5	NA	TRBJ2-5	CASSYSAGDVETQYF	TGTGCCAGCAGTTACTCTGCGGGAGATGTAGAGACCCAGTACTTC
NA	TRBV12-3/TRBV12-4	many	TRBJ2-1	CASRNREGFYNEQFF	TGTGCCAGCAGAAACAGGGAAGGATTCTACAATGAGCAGTTCTTC
TRBD1	TRBV12-3/TRBV12-4	many	TRBJ2-1	CATVTGAAYNEQFF	TGTGCCACCGTCACAGGGGCCGCCTACAATGAGCAGTTCTTC
NA	TRBV11-3	NA	TRBJ2-7	CASSLGPGTTYEQYF	TGTGCCAGCAGCTTGGGGCCCGGGACAACCTACGAGCAGTACTTC
TRBD1	TRBV12-3/TRBV12-4	many	TRBJ1-1	CASTVQGALEAFF	TGTGCCAGCACGGTCCAGGGGGCCCTCGAAGCTTTCTTT